Below, 25 T cell receptor beta chains from the same sample are listed, as sequenced in a study of cytomegalovirus exposure and HLA in healthy donors. The PCR made use of 60 Vbeta and 13 Jbeta primers. The data were produced by immunoSEQ multiplex PCR, yet TCRdb's version contains in-frame clones alone and is incomplete. Of some 98,000 clones listed, around four fifths were seen once; the top ten hold roughly 2%. Source material: PBMCs. The receptors were gathered from a man in his forties or fifties in good health and CMV-seronegative.

The chain employs TRBV9 and TRBJ1-3, with TRBD1 as a possible D gene (5 bases). Germline CDR1 and CDR2: SGDLS and YYNGEE. There are 11 residues in the CDR3. V lost 5 bases, J lost 8 bases, and 8 bases lay in between. This CDR3 is CASRGGDTIYF. The CDR3 bases are TGTGCCAGCAGGGGGGGGGACACCATATATTTT.

This chain joins TRBV4-3 and TRBJ2-1; 11 bases agree with TRBD1. Germline V gene lookup returns CDR1 LGHNA and CDR2 YSLEER. The CDR3 loop spans 15 amino acids. V was pared by 4 bases and J by 6 bases, with 5 bases of the junction left unmatched. CDR3 sequence reads: CASSRDGTGGNEQFF. The CDR3 DNA is TGCGCCAGCAGCCGAGATGGGACAGGGGGCAATGAGCAGTTCTTC.

This clone was observed a few times. V usage is TRBV5-4 and J usage is TRBJ1-1, with 8 bases matching TRBD1. V was clipped by 3 bases and J by 0 bases; unmatched bases: 4. The CDR3 is 15 residues long. Germline-derived CDR1 and CDR2 are SGHNT and YYREEE (reference sequence). The CDR3 DNA reads TGTGCCAGCAGCTCGGGACAGGCGTTGAACACTGAAGCTTTCTTT. This gives the protein CASSSGQALNTEAFF.

The V call is TRBV4-3, the J call TRBJ2-6, with TRBD2 as a possible D gene (5 bases). The V end was cut by 1 base, the J end by 13 bases, with 17 bases between. Germline V gene sequence: CDR1 LGHNA, CDR2 YSLEER. The CDR3 sequence is 15 residues long. DNA for the CDR3: TGCGCCAGCAGCCAAGTAGGTGGTCGCGGGTGGGTCCTGACTTTC. Protein: CASSQVGGRGWVLTF.

The J gene is TRBJ2-3, the V gene TRBV27; D is ambiguous. Trimming removed 6 bases from V and 7 bases from J, with 11 bases in between. The germline V gene has CDR1 MNHEY and CDR2 SMNVEV (reference sequence). The CDR3 covers 12 residues. As DNA, the CDR3 is TGTGCCAGCAGCCCAAATCATTATACGCAGTATTTT. It translates to CASSPNHYTQYF.

V usage is TRBV6-5 and J usage is TRBJ2-1; TRBD2 matches at 12 bases. J was trimmed by 6 bases and V by 4 bases; bases with no gene match: 1. The CDR3 is 14 residues long. Germline CDR1 and CDR2: MNHEY and SVGAGI. The chain's CDR3 is CASSWTSGTNEQFF. CDR3 nucleotide sequence: TGTGCCAGCAGTTGGACTAGCGGGACCAATGAGCAGTTCTTC.

The rearrangement joins TRBV9 to TRBJ2-5; 7 nucleotides match TRBD2. This CDR3 contains 18 residues. Germline V gene data show CDR1 as SGDLS and CDR2 as YYNGEE. V dropped 0 bases and J dropped 0; count of bases not matched to a gene: 11. In DNA form, the CDR3 reads TGTGCCAGCAGCGTAGCTGGGATTGGCGGGGGAAACCAAGAGACCCAGTACTTC. Translating it yields CASSVAGIGGGNQETQYF.

This chain links TRBV7-8 with TRBJ1-1; D gene ambiguous. Germline-derived CDR1 and CDR2 are SGHVS and FQNEAQ. V lost 2 bases and J 4 bases, leaving 5 bases between the germline ends. CDR3 length: 12 amino acids. CDR3 sequence: CASSLPGTEAFF. In nucleotides, the CDR3 is TGTGCCAGCAGCTTACCGGGCACTGAAGCTTTCTTT.

A few counts support this clone. Compared with germline, one end of the junction differs, possibly owing to a read error. This chain uses TRBV7-9 with TRBJ2-2, with 9 bases fitting TRBD1. Germline CDR1 is SEHNR and CDR2 is FQNEAQ (reference sequence). The CDR3 runs 15 residues. Here the CDR3 reads CSSSSRTGVIGELFF. DNA of the CDR3: TGTTCCAGCAGCTCTAGGACAGGGGTCATCGGGGAGCTGTTTTTT.

The chain recombines TRBV4-3 with TRBJ1-2; D uncertain. CDR1 LGHNA and CDR2 YSLEER come from the germline V gene. CDR3 size: 14 residues. V lost 1 base and J 0 bases, leaving 6 bases between the germline ends. The CDR3 DNA reads TGCGCCAGCAGCCAAGCAGGTTCTAACTATGGCTACACCTTC. Amino acids: CASSQAGSNYGYTF.

This clone was observed once. The chain has TRBV11-3 and TRBJ2-3; 8 bases match TRBD2. The J segment lost 5 bases and the V segment lost 4 bases, leaving 5 bases of the junction unmatched. The CDR3 totals 14 residues. The germline CDR1 and CDR2 sequences are SGHNT and YENEEA. The CDR3 region has the DNA TGTGCCAGCAGCTCGGGACTAGGGCGAGATACGCAGTATTTT. Its protein product is CASSSGLGRDTQYF.

Only one count was recorded for this clone. The chain is built from TRBV13 and TRBJ2-3; D is unclear. Germline V lookup: CDR1 PRHDT, CDR2 FYEKMQ (reference sequence). The V gene lost 0 bases and the J gene lost 4 bases, with 11 bases spanning the gap. The CDR3 is made up of 15 amino acids. The CDR3 DNA is TGTGCCAGCAGCTTAGGCCGGAACCGGGCAGATACGCAGTATTTT. It specifies CASSLGRNRADTQYF.

V is TRBV6-5 and J is TRBJ2-3, with D possibly TRBD1 on 6 matching bases. V gave up 5 bases and J gave up 7 bases, with 13 bases separating them. CDR1 and CDR2 from the germline V gene are MNHEY and SVGAGI. The CDR3 extends over 13 amino acids. Here the CDR3 reads CASSPNRVNTQYF. Written as DNA, the CDR3 is TGTGCCAGCAGTCCCAACAGGGTAAATACGCAGTATTTT.

The chain links TRBV5-1 to TRBJ2-7; TRBD2 matches at 9 bases. This CDR3 comprises 14 residues. The junction had 0 bases not matched to a gene; V was cut back by 2 bases and J by 0 bases. Germline assignment: CDR1 SGHRS and CDR2 YFSETQ. Written as DNA, the CDR3 is TGCGCCAGCAGCTTTAGCGGGGGCTCCTACGAGCAGTACTTC. This translates into CASSFSGGSYEQYF.

This clone has a single count. V is TRBV6-5 and J is TRBJ1-4; D call uncertain. V shed 2 bases and J shed 4 bases, with 5 bases lying between them. In germline, CDR1 is MNHEY, CDR2 SVGAGI. The CDR3 is 13 residues long. The CDR3 region is CASSYEHNEKLFF. Here the CDR3 DNA reads TGTGCCAGCAGTTACGAGCATAATGAAAAACTGTTTTTT.

V usage is TRBV10-2 and J usage is TRBJ1-5, with D perhaps matching TRBD1 (6 bases). Germline values: CDR1 WSHSY, CDR2 SAAADI. This CDR3 contains 16 residues. V was trimmed by 5 bases and J by 2 bases, leaving 16 bases between them. In nucleotides, the CDR3 is TGCGCCAGCAGTCCACAGGGATTAAAAGGCAATCAGCCCCAGCATTTT. Residues: CASSPQGLKGNQPQHF.

The genes are TRBV11-2 and TRBJ2-5; 7 nucleotides agree with TRBD1. With V trimmed by 4 bases and J by 4 bases, 6 bases remained unmatched. Per germline, CDR1 SGHAT and CDR2 FQNNGV. CDR3 length: 14 amino acids. The CDR3 nucleotides read TGTGCCAGCAGCTGGGACAGAAAACGAGAGACCCAGTACTTC. Its protein product is CASSWDRKRETQYF.

This chain uses TRBV28 with TRBJ1-1, with D possibly being TRBD1 (6 bases). Germline-derived CDR1 and CDR2 are MDHEN and SYDVKM. The CDR3 has 19 residues. Between the trimmed V and J ends, which lost 3 bases and 1 base, there was a span of 24 bases. CDR3 DNA: TGTGCCAGCAGTTTCACAGGGATGCCCTCCGCGACTCAGAACACTGAAGCTTTCTTT. It translates to CASSFTGMPSATQNTEAFF. The full variable domain, its missing parts supplied by reference TRBV28 and TRBJ1-1, is DVKVTQSSRYLVKRTGEKVFLECVQDMDHENMFWYRQDPGLGLRLIYFSYDVKMKEKGDIPEGYSVSREKKERFSLILESASTNQTSMYLCASSFTGMPSATQNTEAFFGQGTRLTVV.

The chain has TRBV14 and TRBJ2-1; 7 bases are a match to TRBD2. CDR1 and CDR2 from the germline V gene are SGHDN and FVKESK. J lost 7 bases, V lost 1 base, and 4 bases had no gene match. The CDR3 is 14 amino acids. CDR3 region: CASSQATAGNEQFF. The CDR3 DNA follows: TGTGCCAGCAGCCAAGCAACAGCGGGGAATGAGCAGTTCTTC.

The chain combines TRBV11-3 with TRBJ2-3; D uncertain. Per the germline V gene, CDR1 is SGHNT and CDR2 is YENEEA. There are 12 residues in the CDR3. Trimming took off 4 bases at V and 4 bases at J, with 6 bases between the two ends. The DNA for the CDR3 is TGTGCCAGCAGCTCCCTCTCAGATACGCAGTATTTT. Protein product: CASSSLSDTQYF.

V gene TRBV28 combines with J gene TRBJ2-7, with D perhaps TRBD2 (6 bases). This CDR3 contains 14 residues. Germline V CDR1 and CDR2: MDHEN, SYDVKM. Trimming left V 6 bases short and J 4 bases short, with 16 bases between. Written as DNA, the CDR3 is TGTGCCAGCAGCTCCCGTGGCGGGGAGTACGAGCAGTACTTC. This codes for CASSSRGGEYEQYF.

The chain employs TRBV13 and TRBJ2-7, with D uncertain. Looked up from germline, CDR1 is PRHDT and CDR2 is FYEKMQ (reference sequence). V was cut by 6 bases and J by 2 bases, with 17 bases left in between. The CDR3 is 15 amino acids. CDR3 residues: CASRPYFGGPYEQYF. CDR3 DNA sequence: TGTGCCAGCAGACCTTACTTTGGCGGTCCCTACGAGCAGTACTTC.

The gene calls are TRBV7-9 and TRBJ1-1; the D is unclear. From germline, CDR1 is SEHNR and CDR2 FQNEAQ (reference sequence). With 1 base removed from V and 4 bases from J, the gap between germline ends came to 7 bases. There are 13 residues in the CDR3. This CDR3 reads CASSLGTATEAFF. The CDR3 DNA follows: TGTGCCAGCAGCTTAGGGACTGCCACTGAAGCTTTCTTT. The variable domain in full, with the rest retrieved from reference TRBV7-9 and TRBJ1-1, is DTGVSQNPRHKITKRGQNVTFRCDPISEHNRLYWYRQTLGQGPEFLTYFQNEAQLEKSRLLSDRFSAERPKGSFSTLEIQRTEQGDSAMYLCASSLGTATEAFFGQGTRLTVV.

The gene calls are TRBV7-9 and TRBJ1-5; D uncertain. The CDR3 is made up of 12 amino acids. Trimming removed 1 base from V and 6 bases from J, with 4 bases in between. CDR1 is SEHNR and CDR2 is FQNEAQ in the germline V gene (reference sequence). CDR3 protein: CASSLDSQPQHF. The CDR3 DNA follows: TGTGCCAGCAGCTTAGACAGTCAGCCCCAGCATTTT.

The gene calls are TRBV30 and TRBJ2-2, with no clear D. The CDR3 length is 12 residues. V was trimmed by 5 bases and J by 1 base, leaving 5 bases between them. The germline gives CDR1 GTSNPN, CDR2 SVGIG (reference sequence). This CDR3 is CAWGRNTGELFF. For the CDR3, the DNA is TGTGCCTGGGGCAGGAACACCGGGGAGCTGTTTTTT.